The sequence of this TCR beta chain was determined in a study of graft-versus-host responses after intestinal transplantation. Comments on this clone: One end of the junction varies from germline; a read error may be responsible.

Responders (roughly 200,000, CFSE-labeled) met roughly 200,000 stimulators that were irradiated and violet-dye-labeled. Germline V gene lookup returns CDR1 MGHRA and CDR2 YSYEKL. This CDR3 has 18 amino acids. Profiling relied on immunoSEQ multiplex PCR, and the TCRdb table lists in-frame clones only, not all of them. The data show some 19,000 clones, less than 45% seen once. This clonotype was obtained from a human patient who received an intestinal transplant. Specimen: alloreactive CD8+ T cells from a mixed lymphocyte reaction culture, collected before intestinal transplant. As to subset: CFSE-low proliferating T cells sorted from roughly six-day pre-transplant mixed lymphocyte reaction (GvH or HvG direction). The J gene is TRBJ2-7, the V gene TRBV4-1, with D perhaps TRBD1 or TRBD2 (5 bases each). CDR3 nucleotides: TGCGCCAGCAGCCAAGAATGGGGGTCGACCCGTATGAGACAGTTCTTGAACTTC. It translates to CASSQEWGSTRMRQFLNF.